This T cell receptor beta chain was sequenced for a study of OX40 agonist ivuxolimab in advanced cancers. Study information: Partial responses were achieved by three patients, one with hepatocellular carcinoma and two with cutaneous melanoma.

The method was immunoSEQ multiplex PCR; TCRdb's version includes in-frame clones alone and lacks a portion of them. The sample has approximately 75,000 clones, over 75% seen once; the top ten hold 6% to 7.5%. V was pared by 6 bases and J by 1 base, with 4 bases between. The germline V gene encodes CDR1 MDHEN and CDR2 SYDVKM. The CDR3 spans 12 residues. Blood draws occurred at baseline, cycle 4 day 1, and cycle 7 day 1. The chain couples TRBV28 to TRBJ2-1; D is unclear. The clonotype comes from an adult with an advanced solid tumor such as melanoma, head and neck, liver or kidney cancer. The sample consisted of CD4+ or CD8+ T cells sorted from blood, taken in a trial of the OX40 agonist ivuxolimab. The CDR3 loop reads CASRDSYNEQFF. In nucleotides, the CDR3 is TGTGCCAGCAGAGATTCCTACAATGAGCAGTTCTTC.